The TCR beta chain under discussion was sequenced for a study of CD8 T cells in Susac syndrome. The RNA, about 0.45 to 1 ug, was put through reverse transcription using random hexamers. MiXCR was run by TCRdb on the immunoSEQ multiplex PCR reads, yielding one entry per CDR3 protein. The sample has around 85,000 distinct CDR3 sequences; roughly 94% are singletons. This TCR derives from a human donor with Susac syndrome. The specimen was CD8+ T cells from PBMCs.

CDR3 sequence: CASGYGTTGNTEAFF. The CDR3 DNA sequence: TGTGCTAGTGGTTATGGGACAACTGGGAACACTGAAGCTTTCTTT. V usage is TRBV12-5 and J usage is TRBJ1-1, with a possible D match to TRBD1 (6 bases). CDR1 is LGHNT and CDR2 is FRNRAP in the germline V gene. V was pared by 4 bases and J by 1 base, with 13 bases between. The CDR3 is 15 amino acids.